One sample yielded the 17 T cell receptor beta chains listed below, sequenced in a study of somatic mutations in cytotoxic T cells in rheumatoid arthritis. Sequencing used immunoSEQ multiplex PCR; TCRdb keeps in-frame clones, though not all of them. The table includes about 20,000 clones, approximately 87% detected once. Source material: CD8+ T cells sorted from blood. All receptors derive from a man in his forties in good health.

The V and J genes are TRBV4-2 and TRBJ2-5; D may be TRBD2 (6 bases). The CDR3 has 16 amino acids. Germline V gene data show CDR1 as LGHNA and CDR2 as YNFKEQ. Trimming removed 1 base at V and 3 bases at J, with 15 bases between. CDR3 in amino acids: CASSQGRQGLKETQYF. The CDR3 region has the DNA TGTGCCAGCAGCCAAGGACGTCAGGGACTCAAAGAGACCCAGTACTTC.

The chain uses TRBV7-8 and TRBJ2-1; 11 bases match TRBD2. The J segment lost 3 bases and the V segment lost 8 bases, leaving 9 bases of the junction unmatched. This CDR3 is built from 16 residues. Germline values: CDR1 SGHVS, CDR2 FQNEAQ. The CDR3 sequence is CASQRSGTSGYNEQFF. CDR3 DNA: TGTGCCAGCCAGCGGTCAGGGACTAGCGGCTACAATGAGCAGTTCTTC.

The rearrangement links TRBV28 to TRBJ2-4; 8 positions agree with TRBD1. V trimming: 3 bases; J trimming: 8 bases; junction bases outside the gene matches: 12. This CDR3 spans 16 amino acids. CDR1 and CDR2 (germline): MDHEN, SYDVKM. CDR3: CASSFTLGQGIDIQYF. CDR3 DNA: TGTGCCAGCAGTTTCACCCTCGGACAGGGAATAGACATTCAGTACTTC.

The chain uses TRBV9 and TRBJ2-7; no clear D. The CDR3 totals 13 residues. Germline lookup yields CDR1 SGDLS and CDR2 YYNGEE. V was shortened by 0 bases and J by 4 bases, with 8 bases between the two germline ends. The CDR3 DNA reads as TGTGCCAGCAGCGTAGTTCCTGGGTACGAGCAGTACTTC. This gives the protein CASSVVPGYEQYF.

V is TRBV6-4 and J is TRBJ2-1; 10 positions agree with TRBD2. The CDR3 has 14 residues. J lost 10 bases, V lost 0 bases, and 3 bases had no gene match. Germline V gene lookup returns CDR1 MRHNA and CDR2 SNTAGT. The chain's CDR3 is CASSDSPSGGEQFF. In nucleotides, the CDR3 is TGTGCCAGCAGTGACTCGCCTAGCGGGGGCGAGCAGTTCTTC.

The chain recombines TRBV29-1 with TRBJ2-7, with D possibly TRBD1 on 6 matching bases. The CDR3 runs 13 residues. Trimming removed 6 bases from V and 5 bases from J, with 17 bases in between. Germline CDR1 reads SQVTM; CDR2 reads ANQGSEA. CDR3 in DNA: TGCAGCGTAAGGGACACCTTATACCACGAGCAGTACTTC. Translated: CSVRDTLYHEQYF.

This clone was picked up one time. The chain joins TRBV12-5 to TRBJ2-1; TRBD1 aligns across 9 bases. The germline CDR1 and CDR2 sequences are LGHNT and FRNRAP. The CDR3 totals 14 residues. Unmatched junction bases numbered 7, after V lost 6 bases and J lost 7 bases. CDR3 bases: TGTGCTAGTGGCCCCGGGACAGGGAGGAATGAGCAGTTCTTC. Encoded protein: CASGPGTGRNEQFF. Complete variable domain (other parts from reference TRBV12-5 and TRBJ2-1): DARVTQTPRHKVTEMGQEVTMRCQPILGHNTVFWYRQTMMQGLELLAYFRNRAPLDDSGMPKDRFSAEMPDATLATLKIQPSEPRDSAVYFCASGPGTGRNEQFFGPGTRLTVL.

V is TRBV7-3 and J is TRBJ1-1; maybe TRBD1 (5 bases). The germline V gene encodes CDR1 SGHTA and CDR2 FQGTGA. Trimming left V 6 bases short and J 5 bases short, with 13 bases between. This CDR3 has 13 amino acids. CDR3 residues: CASSLVGETEAFF. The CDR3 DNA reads TGTGCCAGCAGTTTAGTAGGGGAGACTGAAGCTTTCTTT.

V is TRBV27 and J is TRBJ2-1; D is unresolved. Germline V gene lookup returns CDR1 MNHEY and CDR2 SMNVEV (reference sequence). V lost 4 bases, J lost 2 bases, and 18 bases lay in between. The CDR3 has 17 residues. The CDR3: CASSSLGPSVAYNEQFF. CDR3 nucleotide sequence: TGTGCCAGCAGTTCCCTGGGCCCGTCTGTGGCCTACAATGAGCAGTTCTTC.

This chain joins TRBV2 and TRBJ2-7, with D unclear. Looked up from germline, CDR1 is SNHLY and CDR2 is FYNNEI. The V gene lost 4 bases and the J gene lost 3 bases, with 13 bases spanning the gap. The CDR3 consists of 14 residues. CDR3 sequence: CASSGPSSVYEQYF. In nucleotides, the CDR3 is TGTGCCAGCAGTGGCCCCTCCTCTGTCTACGAGCAGTACTTC.

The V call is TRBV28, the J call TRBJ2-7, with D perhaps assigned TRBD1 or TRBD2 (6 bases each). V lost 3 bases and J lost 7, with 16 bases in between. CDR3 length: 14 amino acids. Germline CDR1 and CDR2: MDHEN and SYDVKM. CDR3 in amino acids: CASSLRGVTREQYF. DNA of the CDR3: TGTGCCAGCAGTTTGAGGGGGGTGACGAGAGAGCAGTACTTC.

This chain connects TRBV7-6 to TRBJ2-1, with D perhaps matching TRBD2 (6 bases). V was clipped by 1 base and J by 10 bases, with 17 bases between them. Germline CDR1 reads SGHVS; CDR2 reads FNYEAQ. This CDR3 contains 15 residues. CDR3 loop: CASSLDVGGKDEQFF. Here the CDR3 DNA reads TGTGCCAGCAGCTTAGACGTGGGCGGGAAGGACGAGCAGTTCTTC. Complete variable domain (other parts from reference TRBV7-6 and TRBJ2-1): GAGVSQSPRYKVTKRGQDVALRCDPISGHVSLYWYRQALGQGPEFLTYFNYEAQQDKSGLPNDRFSAERPEGSISTLTIQRTEQRDSAMYRCASSLDVGGKDEQFFGPGTRLTVL.

This chain's CDR3 is CASSLSGERPDTQYF. CDR3 nucleotides: TGTGCCAGCAGTTTATCGGGAGAGCGCCCAGATACGCAGTATTTT. This rearrangement joins TRBV27 to TRBJ2-3, with D maybe TRBD2 (5 bases). This CDR3 is 15 amino acids long. The germline gives CDR1 MNHEY, CDR2 SMNVEV (reference sequence). Trimming stripped 0 bases from V and 4 bases from J, with 11 bases between.

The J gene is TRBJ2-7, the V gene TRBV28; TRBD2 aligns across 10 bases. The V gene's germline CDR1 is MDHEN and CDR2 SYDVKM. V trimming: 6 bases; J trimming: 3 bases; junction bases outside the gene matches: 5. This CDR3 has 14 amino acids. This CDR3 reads CASSPTSGYYEQYF. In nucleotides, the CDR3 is TGTGCCAGCAGCCCGACTAGCGGGTACTACGAGCAGTACTTC.

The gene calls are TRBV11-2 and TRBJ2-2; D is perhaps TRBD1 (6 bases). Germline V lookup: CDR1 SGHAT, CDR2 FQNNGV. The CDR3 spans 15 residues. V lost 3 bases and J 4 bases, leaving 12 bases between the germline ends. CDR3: CASSFLQGGTGELFF. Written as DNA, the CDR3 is TGTGCCAGCAGCTTTTTACAGGGTGGCACCGGGGAGCTGTTTTTT.

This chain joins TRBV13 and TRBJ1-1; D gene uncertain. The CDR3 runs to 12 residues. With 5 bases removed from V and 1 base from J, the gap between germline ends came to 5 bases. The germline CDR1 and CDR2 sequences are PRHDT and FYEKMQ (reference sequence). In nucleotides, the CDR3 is TGTGCCAGCAGCCCGGGGAACACTGAAGCTTTCTTT. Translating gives CASSPGNTEAFF. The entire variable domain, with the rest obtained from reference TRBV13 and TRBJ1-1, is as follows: AAGVIQSPRHLIKEKRETATLKCYPIPRHDTVYWYQQGPGQDPQFLISFYEKMQSDKGSIPDRFSAQQFSDYHSELNMSSLELGDSALYFCASSPGNTEAFFGQGTRLTVV.

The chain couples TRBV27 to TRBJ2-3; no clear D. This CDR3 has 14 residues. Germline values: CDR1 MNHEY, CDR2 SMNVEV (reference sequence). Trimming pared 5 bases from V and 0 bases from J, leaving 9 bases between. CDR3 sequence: CASSTYTSTDTQYF. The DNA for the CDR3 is TGTGCCAGCAGTACCTACACAAGCACAGATACGCAGTATTTT.